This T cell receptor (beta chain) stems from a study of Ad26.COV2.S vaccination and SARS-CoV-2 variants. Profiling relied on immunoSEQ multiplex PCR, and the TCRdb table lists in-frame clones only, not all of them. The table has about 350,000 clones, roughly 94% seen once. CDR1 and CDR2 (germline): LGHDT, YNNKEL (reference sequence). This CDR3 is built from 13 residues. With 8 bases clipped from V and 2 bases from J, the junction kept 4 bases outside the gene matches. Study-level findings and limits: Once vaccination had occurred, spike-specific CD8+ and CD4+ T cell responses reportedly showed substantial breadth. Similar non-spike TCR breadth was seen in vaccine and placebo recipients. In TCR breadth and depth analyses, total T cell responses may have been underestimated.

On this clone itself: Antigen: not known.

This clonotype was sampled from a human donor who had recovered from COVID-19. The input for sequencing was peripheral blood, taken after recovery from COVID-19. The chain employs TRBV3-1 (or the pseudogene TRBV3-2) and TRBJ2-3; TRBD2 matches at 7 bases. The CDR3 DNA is TGTGCCAGCGGACTAGAGGACACAGATACGCAGTATTTT. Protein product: CASGLEDTDTQYF.